Presented here are 9 T cell receptor beta chains from one specimen sequenced in a study of blood T cell repertoires in COVID-19 (dated by TCRdb to about 2020). The library was prepared using the immunoSEQ multiplex PCR assay. What TCRdb holds here is the immuneACCESS table cut down to in-frame rearrangements. Part of the clones is not present; checked against another copy, under half of the missing clones reflect an unresolved V gene, and the others are unexplained. This sample gives approximately 59,000 clones in total; 85% of them show up just once. Clones ranked in the top ten supply 4.7% of the sample. The sample taken for sequencing was peripheral blood. The source is a man aged 40-55 years with active COVID-19.

This clone came up once. Sequence at one end of the junction differs from germline and may be a read error. This sequence joins TRBV27 and TRBJ2-3, with no clear D. Germline V gene sequence: CDR1 MNHEY, CDR2 SMNVEV (reference sequence). The CDR3 sequence is 12 residues long. CDR3 nucleotides: TGTGCCAGCAGTGCCTCCACATATACGCAGTATTTT. Translation: CASSASTYTQYF.

V gene TRBV6-5 combines with J gene TRBJ2-5; D might be TRBD1 (5 bases). Germline V gene data show CDR1 as MNHEY and CDR2 as SVGAGI. V was clipped by 7 bases and J by 1 base, with 13 bases between them. The CDR3 spans 14 residues. The CDR3 DNA reads as TGTGCCAGCATTTTCGGACACTTCCAAGAGACCCAGTACTTC. This gives the protein CASIFGHFQETQYF.

This clone was found once. The V gene is TRBV5-1, the J gene TRBJ2-5; weak D call: TRBD1 (5 bases). This CDR3 has 14 amino acids. Germline-derived CDR1 and CDR2 are SGHRS and YFSETQ. V shed 5 bases and J shed 2 bases, with 13 bases lying between them. The CDR3 DNA follows: TGCGCCAGCAGTAGGGGAACGGAACAAGAGACCCAGTACTTC. Translated: CASSRGTEQETQYF.

The chain joins TRBV25-1 to TRBJ1-4; a weak D match, TRBD1 (6 bases). V lost 6 bases to trimming and J lost 6 bases, with 14 bases between them. This CDR3 contains 14 residues. Germline CDR1 reads MGHDK; CDR2 reads SYGVNS. This CDR3 reads CASRPTGTHEKLFF. The CDR3, as DNA: TGTGCCAGCAGACCCACAGGGACCCATGAAAAACTGTTTTTT.

The J gene is TRBJ2-1, the V gene TRBV27; 9 bases align to TRBD2. The CDR3 totals 18 residues. The germline gives CDR1 MNHEY, CDR2 SMNVEV (reference sequence). The V segment lost 0 bases and the J segment 8 bases; nucleotides outside the gene matches: 14. CDR3 DNA sequence: TGTGCCAGCAGTTTATCGAAACGGAGGCTAGCGGGATTGGATGAGCAGTTCTTC. Encoded protein: CASSLSKRRLAGLDEQFF.

The gene calls are TRBV7-3 and TRBJ2-5, with D perhaps matching TRBD2 (5 bases). CDR1 is SGHTA, CDR2 FQGTGA, per germline. The CDR3 is 13 residues long. V gave up 5 bases and J gave up 4 bases, with 11 bases separating them. CDR3 sequence reads: CASSPKRGETQYF. The CDR3 coding sequence is TGTGCCAGCAGCCCAAAACGGGGAGAGACCCAGTACTTC.

The chain carries TRBV6-5 and TRBJ1-2, with D perhaps matching TRBD1 (5 bases). The V end was cut by 6 bases, the J end by 5 bases, with 19 bases between. CDR1 MNHEY and CDR2 SVGAGI come from the germline V gene. This CDR3 spans 15 amino acids. The CDR3 coding sequence is TGTGCCAGCAGACCCCTCAAGGAGGGGACTTATGGCTACACCTTC. It codes for CASRPLKEGTYGYTF.

This rearrangement joins TRBV23-1 to TRBJ1-1; D is ambiguous. TRBV23-1 is an ORF; its function is uncertain. With 4 bases removed from V and 10 bases from J, the gap between germline ends came to 16 bases. The CDR3 spans 13 residues. CDR3 nucleotides: TGCGCCAGCAGTCCCCCAGGATCTATGAGAGCTTTCTTT. It codes for CASSPPGSMRAFF.

The CDR3 here is CASSLVPRDRGPSGANVLTF. The CDR3 nucleotides are TGCGCCAGCAGCTTGGTACCTAGGGACAGGGGGCCATCTGGGGCCAACGTCCTGACTTTC. This rearrangement joins TRBV5-1 to TRBJ2-6; 12 bases map to TRBD1. The germline gives CDR1 SGHRS, CDR2 YFSETQ. Losses at the gene ends were 0 bases for V and 1 base for J; bases not matched to a gene: 8. CDR3 length: 20 amino acids.